The T cell receptor beta chain under discussion was sequenced for a study of early T cells in non-severe SARS-CoV-2 infection. TCRdb reprocessed the 5' RACE reads via MiXCR and lists one record per CDR3 protein. The table includes under 95,000 distinct CDR3 sequences, around 12% detected once. This clonotype was found a few times. The junction had 2 bases not matched to a gene; V was cut back by 4 bases and J by 2 bases. This CDR3 is built from 15 residues. CDR1 and CDR2 (germline): SGHVS, FNYEAQ. The specimen was whole blood. The rearrangement uses TRBV7-6 and TRBJ2-6; TRBD1 matches 7 bases. This sequence was found in an adult who was a healthcare worker with PCR-confirmed SARS-CoV-2 infection or an uninfected control (not recorded which). The CDR3 nucleotides read TGTGCCAGCAGCTACACAGGGGCTGGGGCCAACGTCCTGACTTTC. Residues: CASSYTGAGANVLTF. Drawing the rest from reference TRBV7-6 and TRBJ2-6, the complete variable domain is GAGVSQSPRYKVTKRGQDVALRCDPISGHVSLYWYRQALGQGPEFLTYFNYEAQQDKSGLPNDRFSAERPEGSISTLTIQRTEQRDSAMYRCASSYTGAGANVLTFGAGSRLTVL.